This T cell receptor beta chain stems from a study of cytomegalovirus exposure and HLA in healthy donors. This clone was detected only a few times. The PCR had 60 Vbeta and 13 Jbeta primers. Measured with immunoSEQ multiplex PCR; TCRdb has only the in-frame clones, and not every one. The sample records 150,000 to 200,000 clones, roughly 71% being singletons. The receptor was derived from a girl aged 10-17 years in good health and CMV-seronegative. Sequencing was done on a sample of PBMCs.

CDR3 in amino acids: CASSLTGTYDSKAFF. CDR3 nucleotide sequence: TGCGCCAGCAGCCTCACCGGGACATACGATTCCAAAGCTTTCTTT. The rearrangement joins TRBV4-1 to TRBJ1-1; D might be TRBD1 (6 bases). Germline V gene sequence: CDR1 MGHRA, CDR2 YSYEKL. The CDR3 extends over 15 amino acids. V lost 4 bases and J lost 9, with 21 bases in between.